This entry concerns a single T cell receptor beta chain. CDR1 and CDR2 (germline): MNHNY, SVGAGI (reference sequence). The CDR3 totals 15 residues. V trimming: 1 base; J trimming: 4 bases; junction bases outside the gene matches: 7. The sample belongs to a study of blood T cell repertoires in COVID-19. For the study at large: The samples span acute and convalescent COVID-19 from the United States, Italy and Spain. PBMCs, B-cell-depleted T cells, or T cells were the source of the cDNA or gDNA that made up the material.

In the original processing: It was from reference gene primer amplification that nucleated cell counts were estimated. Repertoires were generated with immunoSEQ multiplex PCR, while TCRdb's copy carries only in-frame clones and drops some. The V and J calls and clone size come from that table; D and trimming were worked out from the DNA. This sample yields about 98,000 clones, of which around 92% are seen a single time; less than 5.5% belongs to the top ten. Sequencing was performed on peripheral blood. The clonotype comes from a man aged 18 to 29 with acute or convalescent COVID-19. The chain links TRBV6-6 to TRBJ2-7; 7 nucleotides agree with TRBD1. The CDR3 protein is CASSYYDRVRYEQYF. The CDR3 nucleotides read TGTGCCAGCAGTTACTATGACAGGGTTCGGTACGAGCAGTACTTC.